This is a list of T cell receptor beta chains from one sample in a study of long-term antiretroviral therapy in people with HIV. Only in-frame clones appear in the TCRdb table, and some are missing; sequencing was by immunoSEQ multiplex PCR. The table records more than 20,000 clones, approximately 80% of them present only once. This specimen consisted of unsorted PBMCs, obtained 0.5 years before starting antiretroviral therapy. All receptors derive from a man aged 35-49 years with HIV. Each CDR3 is given with its conserved first and last residue. The D gene is left open where the match is weak. The size entry is marked missing in some rows and otherwise reads once, few, many or a size class.

cdr3_nt,cdr3_aa,clone_size,v_call,j_call,d_call
TGTGCCAGCGACAGGGGGCACGATAATTCACCCCTCCACTTT,CASDRGHDNSPLHF,-,TRBV5-5,TRBJ1-6,TRBD1
TGTGCCAGCAGTGAGTTCGGTAGTCCAGGGGAGACCCAGTACTTC,CASSEFGSPGETQYF,-,TRBV2,TRBJ2-5,-
TGTGCCAGCAGTTACCGCACTGAAGCTTTCTTT,CASSYRTEAFF,-,TRBV6-5,TRBJ1-1,-
TGTGCCAGCAGCAAGAGAATAGCGGGGGCGGAAGATGGCTACACCTTC,CASSKRIAGAEDGYTF,-,TRBV7-9,TRBJ1-2,-
TGCAGCGTTTTCTTCAGGGGGCTTGAGGCCATGAACACTGAAGCTTTCTTT,CSVFFRGLEAMNTEAFF,-,TRBV29-1,TRBJ1-1,TRBD1
TGTGCCAGTCGGACCTTTACAGGTACCAATGAGCAGTTCTTC,CASRTFTGTNEQFF,once,TRBV19,TRBJ2-1,-
TGTGCCAGCAGTTACTTGGGACAGGGTACTGGAAACACCATATATTTT,CASSYLGQGTGNTIYF,-,TRBV6-6,TRBJ1-3,TRBD1
TGTGCCAGCAGTTACCGGACAGGCTACACCTTC,CASSYRTGYTF,few,TRBV6-6,TRBJ1-2,-
TGCGCCAGCAGCTTGGATCCTCGGCCTGAAGATACGCAGTATTTT,CASSLDPRPEDTQYF,-,TRBV5-1,TRBJ2-3,-
TGTGCCAGCAGCGTAGGACCGATGACGGGGGGCGAGCAGTACTTC,CASSVGPMTGGEQYF,-,TRBV9,TRBJ2-7,TRBD2
TGCGCCAGCAGCTTGGCCGGTAGCCGGGGCACCGCAAGGGGGGAGCTGTTTTTT,CASSLAGSRGTARGELFF,few,TRBV5-1,TRBJ2-2,-
TGTGCCAGCAGTTTACATGTGGGCGTAGGCTATGGCTACACCTTC,CASSLHVGVGYGYTF,-,TRBV27,TRBJ1-2,-
TGTGCCAGCAGCAGGAGCGGGGGCCAAGAGACCCAGTACTTC,CASSRSGGQETQYF,-,TRBV9,TRBJ2-5,TRBD2
TGCGCCAGCAGCCCTAGCCGGACAGGGGACTTATCCTACGAGCAGTACTTC,CASSPSRTGDLSYEQYF,-,TRBV4-1,TRBJ2-7,TRBD1
TGTGCCAGCAGCCGGGGTAGAGGACAGGCGAGGAATGAGCAGTTCTTC,CASSRGRGQARNEQFF,-,TRBV5-6,TRBJ2-1,TRBD1
TGTGCCAGCAGCTTAGGCTCCTACGAGCAGTACTTC,CASSLGSYEQYF,-,TRBV11-2,TRBJ2-7,-
TGCGCCAGCAGCCAAGATGCAGGGGGCGGTAGCACTGAAGCTTTCTTT,CASSQDAGGGSTEAFF,-,TRBV4-1,TRBJ1-1,TRBD1
TGTGCCAGTAGTACTTTTTACTCCGGGGACACTGAAGCTTTCTTT,CASSTFYSGDTEAFF,few,TRBV19,TRBJ1-1,-
TGTGCCAGCAGCCCGTCGGGGTGGGGTGAAAAACTGTTTTTT,CASSPSGWGEKLFF,-,TRBV9,TRBJ1-4,-